The 10 T cell receptor beta chains reported below all come from one sample, sequenced in a study of CD8 T cells in ankylosing spondylitis. Study-wide findings and caveats: Ankylosing spondylitis blood appeared to carry a characteristic TCR beta motif of roughly eight highly homologous variants.

What these receptors recognize is not known. TCRdb re-analysed the 5' RACE reads in MiXCR, keeping a single row per CDR3 protein. Of some 220,000 distinct CDR3 sequences listed, roughly 6.6% are singletons. Sequencing was done on a sample of blood, either unsorted or a sorted T cell fraction (not recorded which). The receptors originated from a male donor with ankylosing spondylitis.

This clonotype was seen more than once but under ten times. The V call is TRBV30, the J call TRBJ2-5, with TRBD2 identical over 9 bases. There are 14 residues in the CDR3. With 5 bases clipped from V and 5 bases from J, the junction kept 9 bases outside the gene matches. Germline values: CDR1 GTSNPN, CDR2 SVGIG (reference sequence). CDR3 in amino acids: CAWGGGAGWETQYF. In nucleotides, the CDR3 is TGTGCCTGGGGCGGGGGGGCTGGTTGGGAGACCCAGTACTTC.

This clonotype was counted many times. The V and J genes are TRBV12-3 or TRBV12-4 and TRBJ2-1; D assignment may be TRBD1 or TRBD2 (6 bases each). V lost 8 bases and J 5 bases, leaving 19 bases between the germline ends. This CDR3 region has 15 residues. The chain's CDR3 is CASQQPGAQNNEQFF. Here the CDR3 DNA reads TGTGCCAGCCAACAACCGGGGGCCCAGAACAATGAGCAGTTCTTC.

The chain is built from TRBV13 and TRBJ2-1; D perhaps matches TRBD1 (6 bases). The CDR3 has 14 residues. The V end was cut by 1 base, the J end by 7 bases, with 11 bases between. The V gene's germline CDR1 is PRHDT and CDR2 FYEKMQ (reference sequence). The CDR3 region is CASSLDFQGNEQFF. The CDR3 nucleotides are TGTGCCAGCAGCTTAGACTTCCAGGGGAATGAGCAGTTCTTC.

This chain connects TRBV7-1 to TRBJ2-1, with TRBD1 as a possible D gene (6 bases). TRBV7-1 is treated as an ORF (open reading frame) with a function not yet certain. The V end lost 2 bases, the J end lost 1 base, and 9 bases lay between the germline ends. The CDR3 has 15 amino acids. The CDR3 DNA reads as TGTGCCAGCAGCTCACAGGGGTCTTCCTACAATGAGCAGTTCTTC. Translation: CASSSQGSSYNEQFF.

This clonotype was counted between two and nine times. V and J are TRBV11-2 and TRBJ2-7; perhaps D is TRBD1 or TRBD2 (6 bases each). The CDR3 is 17 amino acids. Germline V gene data show CDR1 as SGHAT and CDR2 as FQNNGV. The V end lost 8 bases, the J end lost 6 bases, and 29 bases lay between the germline ends. The CDR3 nucleotides are TGTGCCAGCGCCCTTACCTCGGGGGCGGCTAGCTACCGCGAGCAGTACTTC. This codes for CASALTSGAASYREQYF.

This clonotype came up many times. The chain carries TRBV4-2 and TRBJ2-1, with 8 bases identical to TRBD2. CDR1 LGHNA and CDR2 YNFKEQ come from the germline V gene. The CDR3 runs 16 residues. J lost 6 bases, V lost 2 bases, and 9 bases had no gene match. For the CDR3, the DNA is TGTGCCAGCAGCCAAAGACGAGCGGGAGTCGGCAATGAGCAGTTCTTC. It specifies CASSQRRAGVGNEQFF.

This clonotype was observed many times. The rearrangement uses TRBV11-2 and TRBJ2-5; weak D call: TRBD2 (5 bases). The ends were cut back, 5 bases at V and 2 bases at J, with 12 bases in the middle. This CDR3 has 14 amino acids. Germline V gene lookup returns CDR1 SGHAT and CDR2 FQNNGV. The CDR3 DNA is TGTGCCAGCAGCCTCCGGGGTGGTCAAGAGACCCAGTACTTC. Amino acid sequence: CASSLRGGQETQYF.

Many counts were recorded for this clonotype. The rearrangement uses TRBV7-9 and TRBJ1-3, with D unresolved. Deletions cut 3 bases from V and 13 bases from J, with 25 bases between. The CDR3 is 16 amino acids. Germline assignment: CDR1 SEHNR and CDR2 FQNEAQ (reference sequence). CDR3 sequence: CASSLGVNELAQKIYF. The CDR3 DNA is TGTGCCAGCAGCTTGGGAGTCAACGAATTGGCCCAAAAAATATATTTT.

Details on this clonotype: This may be a read error: a much more frequent sequence differs by one nucleotide. Since the CDR3 does not end with the conserved phenylalanine or tryptophan, this likely comes from a read error. This sequence joins TRBV6-2 or TRBV6-3 and TRBJ2-1; 7 bases line up with TRBD2. Germline V CDR1 and CDR2: MNHEY, SVGEGT. The CDR3 is 16 residues long. V shed 5 bases, J shed 0 bases, and the junction held 7 bases outside the gene matches. The CDR3 DNA sequence: TGTGCCAGCAGTGGGGGGGACCTAAGCTCCTACAATGAGCAGTTCATC. Residues: CASSGGDLSSYNEQFI.

This clonotype was seen only a few times. J is TRBJ2-6 and V is TRBV7-2; D not certain. V lost 1 base to trimming and J lost 4 bases, with 8 bases between them. In germline, CDR1 is SGHTA, CDR2 FQGNSA. The CDR3 is made up of 15 amino acids. CDR3 region: CASSLGISGANVLTF. As DNA, the CDR3 is TGTGCCAGCAGCTTAGGGATTTCCGGGGCCAACGTCCTGACTTTC.